This T cell receptor (beta chain) was captured by sequencing in a study of regulatory T cells in long-lasting Graves disease. Time point defined: persistent/refractory GD, antithyroid drugs over 5 years with positive TRAb. PBMC RNA served as the TCR library source. American Thyroid Association guidelines were used to diagnose Graves' disease. Germline V lookup: CDR1 SGHRS, CDR2 YFSETQ. V trimming: 7 bases; J trimming: 0 bases; junction bases outside the gene matches: 5. This CDR3 spans 15 amino acids. Arm-PCR with iRepertoire HTBI primers amplified the CDR3 regions for these TCR beta libraries. TCRdb called the multiplex PCR reads again in MiXCR, with one record for every CDR3 protein. Of hundreds of thousands of distinct CDR3 sequences listed, 20% are singletons.

The specimen comprised peripheral blood mononuclear cells (PBMCs), sampled when the disease was refractory, from a patient treated with antithyroid drugs. The rearrangement uses TRBV5-1 and TRBJ2-1; the match to TRBD1 covers 9 bases. The clonotype originates from a female donor with Graves disease. DNA for the CDR3: TGCGCCAGCGGACAGGGGTCAAGCTCCTACAATGAGCAGTTCTTC. Amino acid sequence: CASGQGSSSYNEQFF. Based on the CDR3 plus reference TRBV5-1 and TRBJ2-1, the full variable domain is KAGVTQTPRYLIKTRGQQVTLSCSPISGHRSVSWYQQTPGQGLQFLFEYFSETQRNKGNFPGRFSGRQFSNSRSEMNVSTLELGDSALYLCASGQGSSSYNEQFFGPGTRLTVL.